One and the same sample provided the 30 T cell receptor beta chains below, sequenced in a study of cytomegalovirus exposure and HLA in healthy donors. It was with 60 Vbeta and 13 Jbeta primers that the PCR ran. Clones were sequenced by immunoSEQ multiplex PCR, and TCRdb holds only the in-frame ones, with some missing. The clone table shows more than 100,000 clones, with the ten largest holding less than 2%. The sample comprised PBMCs. The source is a woman between 35 and 50 years old in good health and CMV-seronegative.

The chain links TRBV11-1 to TRBJ2-7, with D possibly matching TRBD1 (6 bases). The CDR3 extends over 14 amino acids. Germline CDR1 and CDR2: SGHAT and FQDESV (reference sequence). V was clipped by 5 bases and J by 1 base, with 12 bases between them. CDR3 DNA sequence: TGTGCCAGCAGCAGCTTAAGGGGGTCCTACGAGCAGTACTTC. Residues: CASSSLRGSYEQYF.

The genes are TRBV28 and TRBJ1-6, with a tentative D call TRBD1 (6 bases). Germline V lookup: CDR1 MDHEN, CDR2 SYDVKM. The CDR3 totals 15 residues. The V and J ends lost 10 bases and 10 bases respectively, with 23 bases between them. DNA for the CDR3: TGTGCCACCATAAGAGGACAGAACCGGGGATCACCCCTCCACTTT. Residues: CATIRGQNRGSPLHF.

The rearrangement joins TRBV5-6 to TRBJ2-1, with 10 bases identical to TRBD2. Per germline, CDR1 SGHDT and CDR2 YYEEEE. J was trimmed by 4 bases and V by 6 bases; bases with no gene match: 13. The CDR3 runs 17 residues. CDR3 residues: CASIQRGGLLVYNEQFF. CDR3 sequence (DNA): TGTGCCAGCATCCAGCGGGGGGGCCTCCTTGTGTACAATGAGCAGTTCTTC. Combining the CDR3 with reference TRBV5-6 and TRBJ2-1 gives the whole variable domain DAGVTQSPTHLIKTRGQQVTLRCSPKSGHDTVSWYQQALGQGPQFIFQYYEEEERQRGNFPDRFSGHQFPNYSSELNVNALLLGDSALYLCASIQRGGLLVYNEQFFGPGTRLTVL.

The chain links TRBV9 to TRBJ1-2, with D hard to call. V lost 2 bases, J lost 4 bases, and 9 bases lay in between. Germline V gene lookup returns CDR1 SGDLS and CDR2 YYNGEE. The CDR3 spans 13 residues. The CDR3 DNA reads TGTGCCAGCAGCGTCGTGCCAGGCTATGGCTACACCTTC. Residues: CASSVVPGYGYTF.

The chain combines TRBV2 with TRBJ2-7, with 7 bases aligning to TRBD1. The junction had 11 bases not matched to a gene; V was cut back by 6 bases and J by 6 bases. The CDR3 has 14 residues. CDR1 SNHLY and CDR2 FYNNEI come from the germline V gene. The CDR3 DNA sequence: TGTGCCAGCAGCGACCAGGGGGAATATGGCGAGCAGTACTTC. This sequence encodes CASSDQGEYGEQYF.

Remarks on this clone: The junction differs from germline at one of its ends, possibly a read error. J is TRBJ1-2 and V is TRBV2; 10 positions agree with TRBD1. Germline V gene sequence: CDR1 SNHLY, CDR2 FYNNEI. The CDR3 is 11 amino acids. CDR3 nucleotide sequence: TGTGCCAGCGGGAGTAGACAGGGGGCTAACTTC. Translating gives CASGSRQGANF.

The rearrangement joins TRBV7-8 to TRBJ2-5; D may be TRBD2 (5 bases). The CDR3 extends over 14 amino acids. The V gene's germline CDR1 is SGHVS and CDR2 FQNEAQ. V gave up 1 base and J gave up 5 bases, with 11 bases separating them. CDR3 nucleotides: TGTGCCAGCAGCTTAGTAGGTCTAGCTGAGACCCAGTACTTC. Its translation is CASSLVGLAETQYF. Drawing the rest from reference TRBV7-8 and TRBJ2-5, the complete variable domain is GAGVSQSPRYKVAKRGQDVALRCDPISGHVSLFWYQQALGQGPEFLTYFQNEAQLDKSGLPSDRFFAERPEGSVSTLKIQRTQQEDSAVYLCASSLVGLAETQYFGPGTRLLVL.

The gene calls are TRBV5-1 and TRBJ2-3; 7 bases are a match to TRBD1. Germline assignment: CDR1 SGHRS and CDR2 YFSETQ. Losses at the gene ends were 2 bases for V and 4 bases for J; bases not matched to a gene: 4. The CDR3 totals 14 residues. CDR3 residues: CASSFGQEADTQYF. DNA for the CDR3: TGCGCCAGCAGCTTTGGACAGGAAGCAGATACGCAGTATTTT.

The rearrangement uses TRBV9 and TRBJ2-7; the D gene is possibly TRBD1 (6 bases). Per germline, CDR1 SGDLS and CDR2 YYNGEE. V was pared by 4 bases and J by 4 bases, with 21 bases between. The CDR3 consists of 16 residues. This CDR3 reads CASSREPGLGAYEQYV. The CDR3, as DNA: TGTGCCAGCAGCCGCGAGCCAGGCTTGGGGGCTTACGAGCAGTACGTC.

The rearrangement joins TRBV6-6 to TRBJ2-3; perhaps TRBD2 as D (6 bases). Germline V gene sequence: CDR1 MNHNY, CDR2 SVGAGI (reference sequence). V was trimmed by 11 bases and J by 2 bases, leaving 11 bases between them. The CDR3 has 12 amino acids. CDR3 coding DNA: TGTGCCGTTCGACTAGACACAGATACGCAGTATTTT. It specifies CAVRLDTDTQYF.

J is TRBJ1-5 and V is TRBV10-3; the D gene is possibly TRBD1 (6 bases). The CDR3 sequence is 14 residues long. CDR1 and CDR2 from the germline V gene are ENHRY and SYGVKD. V lost 4 bases, J lost 4 bases, and 11 bases lay in between. This chain's CDR3 is CAISGNRVNQPQHF. CDR3 bases: TGTGCCATCAGTGGAAACAGGGTAAATCAGCCCCAGCATTTT.

V is TRBV6-1 and J is TRBJ2-1; 9 bases map to TRBD1. J gave up 8 bases and V 7 bases, and 6 bases lay outside the gene matches. This CDR3 is built from 13 residues. Germline CDR1 and CDR2: MNHNS and SASEGT. CDR3 nucleotides: TGTGCCAGCACTCCGGGACAGGGCTATGAGCAGTTCTTC. This translates into CASTPGQGYEQFF.

V usage is TRBV2 and J usage is TRBJ2-6; possibly TRBD2 for D (5 bases). Germline assignment: CDR1 SNHLY and CDR2 FYNNEI. The CDR3 loop spans 15 amino acids. The V gene lost 6 bases and the J gene lost 4 bases, with 13 bases spanning the gap. This CDR3 reads CASRREGPGANVLTF. The CDR3 DNA is TGTGCCAGCAGGCGTGAGGGCCCCGGGGCCAACGTCCTGACTTTC.

The chain combines TRBV18 with TRBJ2-4, with no clear D. The CDR3 spans 15 residues. Looked up from germline, CDR1 is KGHSH and CDR2 is LQKENI. Trimming left V 0 bases short and J 3 bases short, with 9 bases between. CDR3 nucleotide sequence: TGTGCCAGCTCACCACCTTCAGAAAGCAAAAACATTCAGTACTTC. It yields the protein CASSPPSESKNIQYF.

The V gene is TRBV4-2, the J gene TRBJ2-5, with TRBD2 matching over 10 bases. Germline V lookup: CDR1 LGHNA, CDR2 YNFKEQ. The junction had 7 bases not matched to a gene; V was cut back by 1 base and J by 2 bases. CDR3 size: 17 residues. CDR3 sequence (DNA): TGTGCCAGCAGCCAAGGCAGATCAGCGGGGGGGCAAGAGACCCAGTACTTC. Amino acids: CASSQGRSAGGQETQYF.

The chain is built from TRBV19 and TRBJ2-5; 8 nucleotides agree with TRBD2. The V segment lost 3 bases and the J segment 5 bases; nucleotides outside the gene matches: 8. The CDR3 runs 15 residues. Germline V CDR1 and CDR2: LNHDA, SQIVND (reference sequence). CDR3: CASSMGTSKAETQYF. CDR3 nucleotide sequence: TGTGCCAGTAGTATGGGGACTAGTAAAGCGGAGACCCAGTACTTC.

The rearrangement joins TRBV7-8 to TRBJ2-1, with TRBD2 identical over 13 bases. Germline CDR1 is SGHVS and CDR2 is FQNEAQ. CDR3 length: 17 amino acids. The ends lost 5 bases at V and 1 base at J; junction bases unmatched: 5. DNA for the CDR3: TGTGCCAGCAGCCCAAGACTAGCGGGGGGTTCCTACAATGAGCAGTTCTTC. Its protein is CASSPRLAGGSYNEQFF. The full variable domain, with the rest looked up from reference TRBV7-8 and TRBJ2-1, is GAGVSQSPRYKVAKRGQDVALRCDPISGHVSLFWYQQALGQGPEFLTYFQNEAQLDKSGLPSDRFFAERPEGSVSTLKIQRTQQEDSAVYLCASSPRLAGGSYNEQFFGPGTRLTVL.

The gene calls are TRBV6-1 and TRBJ1-6; D gene unclear. V gave up 4 bases and J gave up 6 bases, with 10 bases separating them. CDR1 MNHNS and CDR2 SASEGT come from the germline V gene. The CDR3 spans 14 residues. The CDR3: CASSVEQLNSPLHF. In DNA, the CDR3 is TGTGCCAGCAGTGTTGAACAGCTTAATTCACCCCTCCACTTT.

The genes are TRBV7-2 and TRBJ1-5; the D is unclear. V lost 1 base, J lost 3 bases, and 13 bases lay in between. The CDR3 covers 16 residues. Germline V CDR1 and CDR2: SGHTA, FQGNSA. This CDR3 reads CASSLDPWQINQPQHF. The CDR3 nucleotides read TGTGCCAGCAGCTTAGATCCGTGGCAGATCAATCAGCCCCAGCATTTT.

The CDR3 loop is CASSAAGGSYNEQFF. The CDR3 region has the DNA TGTGCCAGCAGTGCCGCGGGGGGTTCCTACAATGAGCAGTTCTTC. This chain connects TRBV6-4 to TRBJ2-1, with 8 bases that match TRBD2. The CDR3 contains 15 residues. Germline loops: CDR1 MRHNA, CDR2 SNTAGT. Losses at the gene ends were 4 bases for V and 1 base for J; bases not matched to a gene: 3.

The rearrangement uses TRBV27 and TRBJ1-1; tentative D call: TRBD1 (6 bases). Germline V CDR1 and CDR2: MNHEY, SMNVEV (reference sequence). The CDR3 is made up of 16 amino acids. V shed 4 bases and J shed 4 bases, with 19 bases lying between them. The CDR3 DNA is TGTGCCAGCAGTTCGGCGATTACAGGGTACCCCACTGAAGCTTTCTTT. It encodes CASSSAITGYPTEAFF.

The chain links TRBV7-2 to TRBJ1-1; 8 bases agree with TRBD1. CDR3 length: 17 residues. Germline V gene lookup returns CDR1 SGHTA and CDR2 FQGNSA. The ends lost 8 bases at V and 4 bases at J; junction bases unmatched: 18. The DNA for the CDR3 is TGTGCCAGCGGCCCGGAGGGTACAGGGGGATGGAGCACTGAAGCTTTCTTT. Its translation: CASGPEGTGGWSTEAFF.

The chain carries TRBV7-8 and TRBJ2-2; tentative D call: TRBD1 (5 bases). This CDR3 contains 16 residues. Trimming left V 1 base short and J 3 bases short, with 12 bases between. CDR1 is SGHVS, CDR2 FQNEAQ, per germline. The CDR3 loop reads CASSLVSGWDTGELFF. CDR3 sequence (DNA): TGTGCCAGCAGCTTAGTGTCAGGGTGGGACACCGGGGAGCTGTTTTTT.

This sequence joins TRBV10-3 and TRBJ1-1; tentative D call: TRBD1 (6 bases). Germline V lookup: CDR1 ENHRY, CDR2 SYGVKD. V was trimmed by 6 bases and J by 1 base, leaving 15 bases between them. This CDR3 comprises 15 residues. The CDR3 DNA sequence: TGTGCCATCAGCGGGCTTGACAGGAAGAACACTGAAGCTTTCTTT. This sequence encodes CAISGLDRKNTEAFF.

The chain couples TRBV19 to TRBJ2-2; the D is unclear. Deletions cut 5 bases from V and 6 bases from J, with 13 bases between. The CDR3 covers 14 residues. Germline lookup yields CDR1 LNHDA and CDR2 SQIVND (reference sequence). CDR3 sequence: CASSLSRVAGELFF. Written as DNA, the CDR3 is TGTGCCAGTAGTCTCTCCCGTGTAGCCGGGGAGCTGTTTTTT. Full variable domain (remainder filled in from reference TRBV19 and TRBJ2-2): DGGITQSPKYLFRKEGQNVTLSCEQNLNHDAMYWYRQDPGQGLRLIYYSQIVNDFQKGDIAEGYSVSREKKESFPLTVTSAQKNPTAFYLCASSLSRVAGELFFGEGSRLTVL.

V and J are TRBV28 and TRBJ1-2; 11 bases are a match to TRBD1. V gave up 2 bases and J gave up 8 bases; unmatched junction bases: 4. This CDR3 spans 14 amino acids. Germline V gene sequence: CDR1 MDHEN, CDR2 SYDVKM. For the CDR3, the DNA is TGTGCCAGCAGTTTAGGGGGACAGGGGGGCGGCTACACCTTC. This codes for CASSLGGQGGGYTF.

V is TRBV5-4 and J is TRBJ2-3, with TRBD2 identical over 8 bases. The CDR3 runs to 15 residues. The J segment lost 6 bases and the V segment lost 0 bases, leaving 6 bases of the junction unmatched. CDR1 and CDR2 from the germline V gene are SGHNT and YYREEE (reference sequence). This CDR3 reads CASSLGGGPADTQYF. The DNA for the CDR3 is TGTGCCAGCAGCTTGGGCGGGGGGCCAGCGGATACGCAGTATTTT. Using reference TRBV5-4 and TRBJ2-3 for the parts outside the CDR3, the full variable domain is ETGVTQSPTHLIKTRGQQVTLRCSSQSGHNTVSWYQQALGQGPQFIFQYYREEENGRGNFPPRFSGLQFPNYSSELNVNALELDDSALYLCASSLGGGPADTQYFGPGTRLTVL.

The chain couples TRBV28 to TRBJ2-6, with D perhaps matching TRBD2 (6 bases). The V gene's germline CDR1 is MDHEN and CDR2 SYDVKM. The CDR3 loop spans 16 amino acids. V lost 6 bases and J 0 bases, leaving 12 bases between the germline ends. In nucleotides, the CDR3 is TGTGCCAGCAGCCGGGACTCGGGCTCTGGGGCCAACGTCCTGACTTTC. Its translation is CASSRDSGSGANVLTF.

The V and J genes are TRBV6-6 and TRBJ1-2; D not resolved. Trimming took off 3 bases at V and 6 bases at J, with 14 bases between the two ends. Germline values: CDR1 MNHNY, CDR2 SVGAGI (reference sequence). The CDR3 has 14 residues. CDR3 region: CASSYSGNLNGYTF. For the CDR3, the DNA is TGTGCCAGCAGTTATTCCGGGAATTTGAATGGCTACACCTTC.

The chain links TRBV5-4 to TRBJ1-4; weak D call: TRBD1 (5 bases). Germline lookup yields CDR1 SGHNT and CDR2 YYREEE (reference sequence). The CDR3 runs to 15 residues. Trimming stripped 2 bases from V and 0 bases from J, with 8 bases between. The CDR3 protein is CASSFGGTTNEKLFF. The CDR3 bases are TGTGCCAGCAGCTTCGGGGGAACAACTAATGAAAAACTGTTTTTT.